These 27 T cell receptor beta chains were all obtained from the same sample, sequenced in a study of immune characterization of retroperitoneal liposarcoma. TCRdb ran MiXCR on the PCR reads and lists one entry per CDR3 protein. The table includes approximately 9,300 distinct CDR3 sequences, under 30% detected once. Material for sequencing was blood. These receptors were obtained from a male donor with retroperitoneal liposarcoma.

This clonotype showed up just a few times. The chain carries TRBV5-3 and TRBJ2-3; no clear D gene. TRBV5-3 counts as an open reading frame of uncertain function. The CDR3 contains 15 residues. V lost 4 bases and J 5 bases, leaving 17 bases between the germline ends. This CDR3 reads CARSPDGRERDTQYF. The DNA of the CDR3 is TGTGCCAGAAGCCCGGACGGCCGAGAGAGAGATACGCAGTATTTT.

This clonotype is large within its sample. This chain connects TRBV6-1 to TRBJ1-6; 7 nucleotides line up with TRBD1. This CDR3 is 15 amino acids long. Germline loops: CDR1 MNHNS, CDR2 SASEGT. J lost 9 bases, V lost 0 bases, and 5 bases had no gene match. For the CDR3, the DNA is TGTGCCAGCAGTGAAGCAAGGGGGCGGGTTTCACCCCTCCACTTT. This codes for CASSEARGRVSPLHF.

This clonotype rates as medium-sized. The CDR3 loop reads CASSFRTGVTDTQYF. The CDR3 nucleotides are TGTGCCAGCAGTTTCCGGACAGGGGTCACAGATACGCAGTATTTT. The chain is built from TRBV6-1 and TRBJ2-3; 9 bases are shared with TRBD1. Per the germline V gene, CDR1 is MNHNS and CDR2 is SASEGT. The CDR3 has 15 amino acids. V shed 5 bases and J 2 bases; nucleotides not matched to a gene: 5.

In this sample, this clonotype turned up a few times. The rearrangement uses TRBV27 and TRBJ1-6, with D perhaps matching TRBD1 (5 bases). V was clipped by 1 base and J by 7 bases, with 14 bases between them. Germline lookup yields CDR1 MNHEY and CDR2 SMNVEV (reference sequence). The CDR3 length is 16 residues. The CDR3 DNA sequence: TGTGCCAGCAGTTTATTGGGGCAGGAAAGGAATTCACCCCTCCACTTT. Amino acid sequence: CASSLLGQERNSPLHF.

The genes are TRBV6-1 and TRBJ1-2, with D uncertain. This CDR3 has 15 residues. With 3 bases removed from V and 6 bases from J, the gap between germline ends came to 17 bases. Germline V gene lookup returns CDR1 MNHNS and CDR2 SASEGT. The CDR3 loop is CASSDPPLPRDGYTF. Written as DNA, the CDR3 is TGTGCCAGCAGTGACCCACCCCTCCCGAGGGATGGCTACACCTTC.

This clonotype was recorded many times. The J gene is TRBJ2-2, the V gene TRBV6-1; D unresolved. Per the germline V gene, CDR1 is MNHNS and CDR2 is SASEGT. The CDR3 spans 14 residues. Trimming took 4 bases from V and 3 from J, leaving 9 bases between them. This CDR3 is CASSGYSHTGELFF. CDR3 DNA: TGTGCCAGCAGTGGTTACAGCCACACCGGGGAGCTGTTTTTT.

This clonotype was recorded many times. As DNA, the CDR3 is TGTGCCAGCAGCGACGTAGCGGGAGGGCTTCAAGGAGAGACCCAGTTCTTC. Protein product: CASSDVAGGLQGETQFF. This chain links TRBV7-2 with TRBJ2-1, with 11 nucleotides matching TRBD2. Germline V gene lookup returns CDR1 SGHTA and CDR2 FQGNSA. The CDR3 is 17 residues long. V shed 5 bases, J shed 13 bases, and the junction held 19 bases outside the gene matches.

The J gene is TRBJ2-3, the V gene TRBV5-1; D not certain. The CDR3 covers 16 residues. Per the germline V gene, CDR1 is SGHRS and CDR2 is YFSETQ. V was clipped by 4 bases and J by 2 bases, with 17 bases between them. CDR3 bases: TGCGCCAGCAGCAACTTCCAACGGAATCCCACAGATACGCAGTATTTT. Translation gives CASSNFQRNPTDTQYF. The variable domain in full, with the rest retrieved from reference TRBV5-1 and TRBJ2-3, is KAGVTQTPRYLIKTRGQQVTLSCSPISGHRSVSWYQQTPGQGLQFLFEYFSETQRNKGNFPGRFSGRQFSNSRSEMNVSTLELGDSALYLCASSNFQRNPTDTQYFGPGTRLTVL.

Of note for this clonotype: This may arise from a read error, as a much more abundant clone is one base away. The chain has TRBV12-5 and TRBJ2-1; D might be TRBD2 (6 bases). Trimming took 3 bases from V and 10 from J, leaving 13 bases between them. Germline loops: CDR1 LGHNT, CDR2 FRNRAP. This CDR3 spans 13 amino acids. The CDR3 loop is CASGFTSGVEQFF. In DNA, the CDR3 is TGTGCTAGTGGTTTCACCTCGGGGGTCGAGCAGTTCTTC.

By sample share, this clonotype is medium-sized. CDR3 protein: CASSRTGAGPYNEQFF. The CDR3 nucleotides are TGTGCCAGCAGTCGGACAGGAGCGGGACCCTACAATGAGCAGTTCTTC. The chain links TRBV12-3 or TRBV12-4 to TRBJ2-1; tentatively, D is TRBD1 or TRBD2 (7 bases each). The CDR3 has 16 amino acids. V was cut by 5 bases and J by 2 bases, with 16 bases left in between.

The chain combines TRBV4-1 with TRBJ2-1; the D is unclear. The CDR3 covers 13 residues. V gave up 2 bases and J gave up 7 bases, with 9 bases separating them. Germline CDR1 and CDR2: MGHRA and YSYEKL. In DNA form, the CDR3 reads TGCGCCAGCAGCCAACCCGGATCGAATGAGCAGTTCTTC. It encodes CASSQPGSNEQFF.

The chain combines TRBV6-4 with TRBJ2-2; maybe TRBD2 (6 bases). Germline loops: CDR1 MRHNA, CDR2 SNTAGT. V was shortened by 6 bases and J by 5 bases, with 19 bases between the two germline ends. The CDR3 spans 16 residues. The CDR3 loop is CASSPDVGGATGELFF. The CDR3, as DNA: TGTGCCAGCAGCCCTGACGTGGGCGGGGCTACCGGGGAGCTGTTTTTT.

The chain has TRBV12-3 or TRBV12-4 and TRBJ2-2; 12 bases align to TRBD2. The CDR3 is made up of 16 amino acids. V shed 4 bases and J 6 bases; nucleotides not matched to a gene: 6. The CDR3 DNA reads TGTGCCAGCAGTTCCCGGACTAGCGGGGCCTCCGGGGAGCTGTTTTTT. As protein: CASSSRTSGASGELFF.

The rearrangement uses TRBV5-1 and TRBJ2-5, with D possibly called TRBD1 or TRBD2 (5 bases each). The CDR3 is 16 residues long. Germline V gene lookup returns CDR1 SGHRS and CDR2 YFSETQ. V shed 0 bases and J shed 11 bases, with 23 bases lying between them. CDR3 in amino acids: CASSLVAGAAYNEQYF. CDR3 nucleotide sequence: TGCGCCAGCAGCTTGGTTGCCGGGGCGGCCTACAATGAGCAGTACTTC.

As regards this clonotype: One end of the junction is discordant with germline, which a read error may explain. This sequence joins TRBV7-7 and TRBJ1-1; D not certain. The CDR3 length is 13 residues. Germline V CDR1 and CDR2: SSHAT, FNYEAQ (reference sequence). The CDR3, as DNA: TGTGCTAGCAGCCTAAGCCCCTTCACTGAAGCTTTCTTT. Residues: CASSLSPFTEAFF.

The genes are TRBV27 and TRBJ2-1, with D maybe TRBD2 (6 bases). Deletions cut 3 bases from V and 9 bases from J, with 15 bases between. This CDR3 comprises 14 residues. Per the germline V gene, CDR1 is MNHEY and CDR2 is SMNVEV (reference sequence). CDR3 protein: CASSFLGLRGEQFF. The CDR3, as DNA: TGTGCCAGCAGTTTCCTCGGACTAAGAGGTGAGCAGTTCTTC.

In this sample, this clonotype turned up many times. The chain employs TRBV27 and TRBJ2-1; D is ambiguous. Gene TRBJ2-7 matches the end of the DNA better, so the J call may be wrong. Germline V gene data show CDR1 as MNHEY and CDR2 as SMNVEV (reference sequence). The CDR3 contains 13 residues. The CDR3 is CASSPEPGGEQYF. CDR3 coding DNA: TGTGCCAGCAGTCCCGAGCCGGGTGGCGAGCAGTACTTC.

V gene TRBV3-1 combines with J gene TRBJ1-5; D unclear. CDR1 is LGHDT and CDR2 is YNNKEL in the germline V gene (reference sequence). Between the trimmed V and J ends, which lost 0 bases and 7 bases, there was a span of 4 bases. The CDR3 totals 12 residues. The CDR3 coding sequence is TGTGCCAGCAGCCAAGATCGGCAGCCCCAGCATTTT. Translation: CASSQDRQPQHF.

By share, this clonotype counts as medium-sized. The CDR3 spells CASSAGTSGLPDNEQFF. CDR3 bases: TGTGCCAGCAGTGCCGGGACTAGCGGCCTCCCAGACAATGAGCAGTTCTTC. This chain uses TRBV6-1 with TRBJ2-1, with 11 bases matching TRBD2. CDR3 length: 17 amino acids. Looked up from germline, CDR1 is MNHNS and CDR2 is SASEGT. J gave up 5 bases and V 4 bases, and 10 bases lay outside the gene matches.

Only a few counts were recorded for this clonotype. The J gene is TRBJ2-1, the V gene TRBV11-1; 10 nucleotides agree with TRBD1. CDR3 length equals 15 residues. The germline CDR1 and CDR2 sequences are SGHAT and FQDESV (reference sequence). J was trimmed by 4 bases and V by 7 bases; bases with no gene match: 7. CDR3 DNA sequence: TGTGCCAGCACATCGGACAGGGGGGCATACAATGAGCAGTTCTTC. This codes for CASTSDRGAYNEQFF. The variable domain in full, with the rest retrieved from reference TRBV11-1 and TRBJ2-1, is EAEVAQSPRYKITEKSQAVAFWCDPISGHATLYWYRQILGQGPELLVQFQDESVVDDSQLPKDRFSAERLKGVDSTLKIQPAELGDSAMYLCASTSDRGAYNEQFFGPGTRLTVL.

The chain recombines TRBV10-1 with TRBJ2-1, with 8 bases identical to TRBD1. CDR3 length: 13 residues. Germline V gene lookup returns CDR1 WNHNN and CDR2 SYGVQD (reference sequence). Trimming took 4 bases from V and 8 from J; bases not matched to a gene: 4. The CDR3 DNA reads TGCGCCAGCAGTGGGACAGGGTTGGATGAGCAGTTCTTC. It encodes CASSGTGLDEQFF.

This clonotype came up a few times. The V call is TRBV11-3, the J call TRBJ2-1, with 10 bases fitting TRBD1. Germline assignment: CDR1 SGHNT and CDR2 YENEEA. The CDR3 runs to 15 residues. Trimming removed 6 bases from V and 5 bases from J; junction bases left unmatched: 7. The CDR3: CASSPGQGFNNEQFF. CDR3 coding DNA: TGTGCCAGCAGTCCGGGACAGGGGTTTAACAATGAGCAGTTCTTC. The whole variable domain, remainder taken from reference TRBV11-3 and TRBJ2-1, is EAGVVQSPRYKIIEKKQPVAFWCNPISGHNTLYWYLQNLGQGPELLIRYENEEAVDDSQLPKDRFSAERLKGVDSTLKIQPAELGDSAVYLCASSPGQGFNNEQFFGPGTRLTVL.

The chain links TRBV6-1 to TRBJ1-3, with 8 bases fitting TRBD1. Losses at the gene ends were 6 bases for V and 4 bases for J; bases not matched to a gene: 8. The CDR3 is 15 residues long. From germline, CDR1 is MNHNS and CDR2 SASEGT. Written as DNA, the CDR3 is TGTGCCAGCAGGTCGACAGGGGAATGGGGAAACACCATATATTTT. Protein: CASRSTGEWGNTIYF.

The chain recombines TRBV7-2 with TRBJ2-4; a possible D gene is TRBD1 (5 bases). Trimming stripped 7 bases from V and 9 bases from J, with 13 bases between. The CDR3 runs to 12 residues. The germline V gene encodes CDR1 SGHTA and CDR2 FQGNSA. The CDR3 bases are TGTGCCAGCACCCTAAATGGGGCCATTCAGTACTTC. This sequence encodes CASTLNGAIQYF.

This clonotype has at least ten counts. The V gene is TRBV6-1, the J gene TRBJ2-7; the D gene is possibly TRBD1 (6 bases). Trimming took off 4 bases at V and 3 bases at J, with 16 bases between the two ends. The CDR3 covers 15 residues. The germline gives CDR1 MNHNS, CDR2 SASEGT. In DNA, the CDR3 is TGTGCCAGCAGTGCTACAGGGTCTCTTTTCTACGAGCAGTACGTC. Encoded protein: CASSATGSLFYEQYV.

This clonotype was counted at least ten times. V usage is TRBV23-1 and J usage is TRBJ2-1; D uncertain. TRBV23-1 is sorted into the ORF group, with uncertain function. CDR3 length: 15 residues. Trimming stripped 2 bases from V and 2 bases from J, with 10 bases between. CDR3 region: CASSQGDETYNEQFF. The CDR3 DNA reads as TGCGCCAGCAGTCAAGGTGATGAAACCTACAATGAGCAGTTCTTC.

This chain links TRBV4-1 with TRBJ2-1; weak D call: TRBD1 (5 bases). CDR1 is MGHRA, CDR2 YSYEKL, per germline. Trimming removed 8 bases from V and 0 bases from J, with 11 bases in between. The CDR3 spans 14 residues. This chain's CDR3 is CASAQGPSYNEQFF. CDR3 bases: TGCGCCAGCGCCCAGGGCCCCTCCTACAATGAGCAGTTCTTC.